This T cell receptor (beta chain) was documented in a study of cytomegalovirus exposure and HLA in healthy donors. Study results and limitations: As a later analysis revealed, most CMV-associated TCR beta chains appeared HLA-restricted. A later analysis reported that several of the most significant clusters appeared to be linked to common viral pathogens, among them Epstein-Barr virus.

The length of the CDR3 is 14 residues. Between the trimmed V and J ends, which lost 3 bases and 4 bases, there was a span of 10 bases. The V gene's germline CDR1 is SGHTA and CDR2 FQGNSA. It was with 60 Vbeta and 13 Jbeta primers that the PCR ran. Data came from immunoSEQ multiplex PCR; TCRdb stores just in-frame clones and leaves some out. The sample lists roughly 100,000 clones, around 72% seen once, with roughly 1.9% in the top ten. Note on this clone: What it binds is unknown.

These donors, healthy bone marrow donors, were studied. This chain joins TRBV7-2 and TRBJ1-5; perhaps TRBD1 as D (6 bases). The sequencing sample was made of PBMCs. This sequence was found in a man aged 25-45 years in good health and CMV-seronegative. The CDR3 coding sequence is TGTGCCAGCAGCTTCAAGGGGGGGAATCAGCCCCAGCATTTT. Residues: CASSFKGGNQPQHF.